Reported below is one T cell receptor beta chain. From germline, CDR1 is SNHLY and CDR2 FYNNEI. The CDR3 has 14 residues. TSTEM referred to stem-like memory CD8+ T cells, which were CCR7+ PD-1- TIGIT-. Libraries for TCR beta were constructed using UMI-labeled 5' RACE. TCRdb reanalyzed the 5' RACE reads, giving one entry per CDR3 protein sequence and no DNA. The sample table sets out 5,500 to 8,500 distinct CDR3 sequences. This entry is derived from a study of human CD8 memory T cell subsets. This sequence joins TRBV2 and TRBJ1-1; TCRdb lists TRBD1, though no DNA is available to test this call. This sequence was found in a human donor in good health. Sequencing was performed on CD8+ stem-like memory T cells (TSCM and TCM) sorted from PBMCs. Noted subset: stem-like memory CD8 T cells (TSTEM), CCR7+ PD-1- TIGIT-. The CDR3 spells CALAGGLGNTEAFF. Full variable domain (remainder filled in from reference TRBV2 and TRBJ1-1): EPEVTQTPSHQVTQMGQEVILRCVPISNHLYFYWYRQILGQKVEFLVSFYNNEISEKSEIFDDQFSVERPDGSNFTLKIRSTKLEDSAMYFCALAGGLGNTEAFFGQGTRLTVV.